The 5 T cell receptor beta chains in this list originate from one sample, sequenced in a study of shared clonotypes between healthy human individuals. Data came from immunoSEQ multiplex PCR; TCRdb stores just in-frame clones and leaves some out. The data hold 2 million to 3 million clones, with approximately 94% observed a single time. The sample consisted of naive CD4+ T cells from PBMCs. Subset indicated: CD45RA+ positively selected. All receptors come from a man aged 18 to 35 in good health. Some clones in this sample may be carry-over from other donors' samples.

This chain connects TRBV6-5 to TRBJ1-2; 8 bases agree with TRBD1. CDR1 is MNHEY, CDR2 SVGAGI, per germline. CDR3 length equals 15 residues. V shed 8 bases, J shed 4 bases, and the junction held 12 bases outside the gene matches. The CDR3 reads CASRGQGASIYGYTF. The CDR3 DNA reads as TGTGCCAGCCGAGGGCAGGGGGCGAGTATCTATGGCTACACCTTC.

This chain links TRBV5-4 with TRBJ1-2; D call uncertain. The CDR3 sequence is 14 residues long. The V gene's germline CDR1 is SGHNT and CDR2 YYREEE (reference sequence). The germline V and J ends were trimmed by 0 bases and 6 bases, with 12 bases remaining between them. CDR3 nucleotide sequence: TGTGCCAGCAGCTTGGACAGTCGGACTGATGGCTACACCTTC. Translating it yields CASSLDSRTDGYTF.

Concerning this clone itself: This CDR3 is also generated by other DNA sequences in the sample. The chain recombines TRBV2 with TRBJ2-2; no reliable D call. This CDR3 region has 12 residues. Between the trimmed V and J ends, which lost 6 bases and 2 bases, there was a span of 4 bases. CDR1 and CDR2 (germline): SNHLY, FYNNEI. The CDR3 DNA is TGTGCCAGCAGGGGAAACACCGGGGAGCTGTTTTTT. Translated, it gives CASRGNTGELFF.

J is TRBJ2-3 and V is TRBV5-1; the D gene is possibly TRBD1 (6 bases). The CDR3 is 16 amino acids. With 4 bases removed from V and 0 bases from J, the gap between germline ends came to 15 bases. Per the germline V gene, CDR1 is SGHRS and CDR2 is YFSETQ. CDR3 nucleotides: TGCGCCAGCAGCCGGCAAGGGGGAGCGAGCACAGATACGCAGTATTTT. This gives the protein CASSRQGGASTDTQYF.

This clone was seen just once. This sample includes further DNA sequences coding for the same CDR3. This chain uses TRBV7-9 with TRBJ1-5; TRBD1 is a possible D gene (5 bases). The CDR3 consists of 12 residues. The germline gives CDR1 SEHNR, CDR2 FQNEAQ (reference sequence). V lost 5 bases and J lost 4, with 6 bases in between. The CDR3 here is CASSPGNQPQHF. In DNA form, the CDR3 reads TGTGCCAGCAGCCCAGGGAATCAGCCCCAGCATTTT.